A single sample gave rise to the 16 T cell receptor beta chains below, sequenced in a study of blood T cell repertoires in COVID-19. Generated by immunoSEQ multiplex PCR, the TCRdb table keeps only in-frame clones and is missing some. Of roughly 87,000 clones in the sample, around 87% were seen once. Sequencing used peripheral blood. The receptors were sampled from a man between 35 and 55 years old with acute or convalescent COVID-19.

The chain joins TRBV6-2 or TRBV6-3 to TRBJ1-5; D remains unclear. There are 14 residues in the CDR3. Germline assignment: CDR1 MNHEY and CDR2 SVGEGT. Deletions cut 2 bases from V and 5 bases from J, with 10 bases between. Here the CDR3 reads CASSYTPPDQPQHF. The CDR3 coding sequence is TGTGCCAGCAGTTACACCCCCCCAGATCAGCCCCAGCATTTT.

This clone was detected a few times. The CDR3 sequence: CASTFTGGAYNEQFF. Written as DNA, the CDR3 is TGTGCCAGCACCTTCACAGGGGGCGCCTACAATGAGCAGTTCTTC. V and J are TRBV5-6 and TRBJ2-1, with 9 bases lining up with TRBD1. CDR3 size: 15 residues. V dropped 6 bases and J dropped 2; count of bases not matched to a gene: 6. Per germline, CDR1 SGHDT and CDR2 YYEEEE.

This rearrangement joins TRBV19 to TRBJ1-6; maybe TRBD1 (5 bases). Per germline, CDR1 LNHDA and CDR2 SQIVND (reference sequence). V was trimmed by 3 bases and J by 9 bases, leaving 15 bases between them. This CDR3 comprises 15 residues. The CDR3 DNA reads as TGTGCCAGTAGTATGTCCGGGGGTGATGGTTCACCCCTCCACTTT. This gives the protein CASSMSGGDGSPLHF. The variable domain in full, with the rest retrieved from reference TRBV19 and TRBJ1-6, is DGGITQSPKYLFRKEGQNVTLSCEQNLNHDAMYWYRQDPGQGLRLIYYSQIVNDFQKGDIAEGYSVSREKKESFPLTVTSAQKNPTAFYLCASSMSGGDGSPLHFGNGTRLTVT.

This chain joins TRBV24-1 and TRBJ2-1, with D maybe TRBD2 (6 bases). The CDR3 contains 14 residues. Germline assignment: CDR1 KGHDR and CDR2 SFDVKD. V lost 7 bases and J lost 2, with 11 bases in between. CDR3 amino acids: CATRLAGPYNEQFF. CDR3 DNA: TGTGCCACCAGGCTCGCGGGGCCCTACAATGAGCAGTTCTTC.

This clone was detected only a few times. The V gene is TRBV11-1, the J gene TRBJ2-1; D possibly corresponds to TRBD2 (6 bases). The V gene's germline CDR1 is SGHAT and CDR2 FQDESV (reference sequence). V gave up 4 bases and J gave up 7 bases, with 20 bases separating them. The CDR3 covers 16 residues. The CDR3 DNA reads TGTGCCAGCAGCTCGAAGCTAGCGACCCTGAGGAATGAGCAGTTCTTC. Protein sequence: CASSSKLATLRNEQFF.

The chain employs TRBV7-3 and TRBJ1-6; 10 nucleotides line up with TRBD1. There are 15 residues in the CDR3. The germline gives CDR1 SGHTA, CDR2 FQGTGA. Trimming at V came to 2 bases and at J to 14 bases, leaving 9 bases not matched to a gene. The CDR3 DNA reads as TGTGCCAGCAGCTTAGGGGGGACAGGGGACGTCACCCTCCACTTT. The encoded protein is CASSLGGTGDVTLHF.

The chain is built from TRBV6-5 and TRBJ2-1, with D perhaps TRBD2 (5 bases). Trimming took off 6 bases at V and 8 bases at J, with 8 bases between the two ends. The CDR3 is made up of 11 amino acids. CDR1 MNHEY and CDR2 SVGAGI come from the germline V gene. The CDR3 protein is CASSSGDEQFF. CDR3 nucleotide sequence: TGTGCCAGCAGCTCCGGGGATGAGCAGTTCTTC.

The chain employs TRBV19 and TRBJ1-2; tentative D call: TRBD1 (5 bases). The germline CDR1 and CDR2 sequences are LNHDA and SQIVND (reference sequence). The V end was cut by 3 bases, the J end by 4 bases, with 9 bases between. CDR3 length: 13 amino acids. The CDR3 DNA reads TGTGCCAGTAGTATTCAGGGCCTCTATGGCTACACCTTC. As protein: CASSIQGLYGYTF.

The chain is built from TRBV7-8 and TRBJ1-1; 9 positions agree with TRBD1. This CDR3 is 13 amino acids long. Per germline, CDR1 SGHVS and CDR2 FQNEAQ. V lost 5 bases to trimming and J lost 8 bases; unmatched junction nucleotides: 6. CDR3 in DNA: TGTGCCAGCAGCCAACAGGGGGCGCGGGAAGCTTTCTTT. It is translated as CASSQQGAREAFF.

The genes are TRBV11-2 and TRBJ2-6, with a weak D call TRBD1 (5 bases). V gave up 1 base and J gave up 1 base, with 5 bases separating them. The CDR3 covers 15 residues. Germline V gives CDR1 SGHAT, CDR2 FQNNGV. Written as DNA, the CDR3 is TGTGCCAGCAGCTTAGGACAGTCTGGGGCCAACGTCCTGACTTTC. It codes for CASSLGQSGANVLTF.

The CDR3 DNA reads as TGCGCCAGCAGCCTCGACAGGGCCGGACTTAAGGAGCAGTACTTC. As protein: CASSLDRAGLKEQYF. The V gene is TRBV4-1, the J gene TRBJ2-7, with 7 positions matching TRBD1. In germline, CDR1 is MGHRA, CDR2 YSYEKL. V lost 4 bases to trimming and J lost 7 bases; unmatched junction nucleotides: 13. The CDR3 contains 15 residues.

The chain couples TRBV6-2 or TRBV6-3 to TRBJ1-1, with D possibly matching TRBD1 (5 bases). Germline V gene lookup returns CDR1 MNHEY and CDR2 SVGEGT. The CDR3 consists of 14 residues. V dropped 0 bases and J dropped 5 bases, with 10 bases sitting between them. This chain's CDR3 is CASSYSAGKTEAFF. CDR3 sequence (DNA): TGTGCCAGCAGTTACTCGGCAGGGAAGACTGAAGCTTTCTTT.

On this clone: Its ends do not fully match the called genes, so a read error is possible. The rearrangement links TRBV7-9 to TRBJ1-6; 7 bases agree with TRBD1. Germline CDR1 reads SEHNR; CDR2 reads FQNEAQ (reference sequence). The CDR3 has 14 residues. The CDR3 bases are TGTGCCAGCAACTTAGGGTCAGGGGGTGCGCCCCTCCACTTT. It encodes CASNLGSGGAPLHF.

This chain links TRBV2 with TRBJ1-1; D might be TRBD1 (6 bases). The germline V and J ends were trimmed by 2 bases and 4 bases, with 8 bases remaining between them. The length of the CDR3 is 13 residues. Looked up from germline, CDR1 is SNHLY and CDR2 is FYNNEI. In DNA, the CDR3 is TGTGCCAGCAGTGAACAGGGGACCACTGAAGCTTTCTTT. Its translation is CASSEQGTTEAFF.

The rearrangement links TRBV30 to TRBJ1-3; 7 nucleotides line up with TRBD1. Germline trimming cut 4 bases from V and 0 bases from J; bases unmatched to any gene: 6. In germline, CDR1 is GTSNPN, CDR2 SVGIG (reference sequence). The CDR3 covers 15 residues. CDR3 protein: CAWTGGQLSGNTIYF. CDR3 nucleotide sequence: TGTGCCTGGACCGGGGGACAGCTCTCTGGAAACACCATATATTTT.

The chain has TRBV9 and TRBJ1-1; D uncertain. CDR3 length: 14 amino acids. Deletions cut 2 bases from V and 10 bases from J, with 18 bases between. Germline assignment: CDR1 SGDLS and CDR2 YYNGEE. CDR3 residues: CASSVGNSGTGAFF. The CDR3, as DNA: TGTGCCAGCAGCGTGGGGAACAGCGGCACGGGAGCTTTCTTT.